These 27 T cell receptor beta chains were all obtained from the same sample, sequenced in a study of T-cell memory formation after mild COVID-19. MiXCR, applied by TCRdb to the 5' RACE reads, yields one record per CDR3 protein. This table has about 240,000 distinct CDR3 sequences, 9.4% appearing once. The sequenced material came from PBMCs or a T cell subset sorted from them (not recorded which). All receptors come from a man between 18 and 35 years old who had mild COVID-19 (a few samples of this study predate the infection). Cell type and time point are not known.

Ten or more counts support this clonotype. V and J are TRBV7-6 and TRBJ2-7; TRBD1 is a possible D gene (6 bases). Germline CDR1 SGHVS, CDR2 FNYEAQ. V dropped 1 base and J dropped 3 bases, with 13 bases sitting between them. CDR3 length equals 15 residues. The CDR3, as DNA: TGTGCCAGCAGCTTAGACGGGACAAGGTACTACGAGCAGTACTTC. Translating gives CASSLDGTRYYEQYF. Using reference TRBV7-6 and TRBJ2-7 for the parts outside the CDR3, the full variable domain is GAGVSQSPRYKVTKRGQDVALRCDPISGHVSLYWYRQALGQGPEFLTYFNYEAQQDKSGLPNDRFSAERPEGSISTLTIQRTEQRDSAMYRCASSLDGTRYYEQYFGPGTRLTVT.

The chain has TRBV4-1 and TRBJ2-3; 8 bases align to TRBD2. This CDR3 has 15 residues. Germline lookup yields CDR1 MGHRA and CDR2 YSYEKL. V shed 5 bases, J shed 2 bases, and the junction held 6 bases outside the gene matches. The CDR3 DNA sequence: TGCGCCAGCAGCTCTAGCGGGCAACCCACAGATACGCAGTATTTT. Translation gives CASSSSGQPTDTQYF.

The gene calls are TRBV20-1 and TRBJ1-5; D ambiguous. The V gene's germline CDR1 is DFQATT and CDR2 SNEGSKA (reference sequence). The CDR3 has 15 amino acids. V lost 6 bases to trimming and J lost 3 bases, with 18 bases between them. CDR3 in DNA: TGCAGTGCCAGTCGACGGCGGGATTACAATCAGCCCCAGCATTTT. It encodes CSASRRRDYNQPQHF.

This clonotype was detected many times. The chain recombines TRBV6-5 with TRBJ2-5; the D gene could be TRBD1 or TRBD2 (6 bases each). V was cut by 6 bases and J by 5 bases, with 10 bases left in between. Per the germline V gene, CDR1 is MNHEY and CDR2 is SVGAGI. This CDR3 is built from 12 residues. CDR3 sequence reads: CASSKGGETQYF. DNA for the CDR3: TGTGCCAGCAGCAAAGGGGGGGAGACCCAGTACTTC.

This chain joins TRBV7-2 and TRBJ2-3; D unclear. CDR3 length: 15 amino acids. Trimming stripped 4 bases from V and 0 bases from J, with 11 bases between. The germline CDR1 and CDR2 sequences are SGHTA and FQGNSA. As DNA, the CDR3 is TGTGCCAGCAGCTACCCTGGCAGGAGCACAGATACGCAGTATTTT. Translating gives CASSYPGRSTDTQYF.

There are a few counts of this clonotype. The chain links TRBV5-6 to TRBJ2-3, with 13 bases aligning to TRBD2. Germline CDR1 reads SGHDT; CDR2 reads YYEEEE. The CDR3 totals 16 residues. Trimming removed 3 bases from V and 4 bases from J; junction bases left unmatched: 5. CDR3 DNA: TGTGCCAGCAGCTCCACTAGCGGGGGGGCCTCAGATACGCAGTATTTT. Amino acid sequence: CASSSTSGGASDTQYF.

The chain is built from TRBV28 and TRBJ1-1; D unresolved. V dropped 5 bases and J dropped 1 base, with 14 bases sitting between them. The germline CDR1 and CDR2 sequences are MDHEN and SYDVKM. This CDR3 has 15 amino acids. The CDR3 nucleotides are TGTGCCAGCAGTAGGCGGGAGGAGGAGAACACTGAAGCTTTCTTT. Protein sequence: CASSRREEENTEAFF.

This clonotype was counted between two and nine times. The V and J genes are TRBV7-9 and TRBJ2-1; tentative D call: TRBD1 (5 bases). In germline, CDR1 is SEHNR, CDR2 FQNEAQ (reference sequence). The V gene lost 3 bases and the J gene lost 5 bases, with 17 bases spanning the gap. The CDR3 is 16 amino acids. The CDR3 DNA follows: TGTGCCAGCAGCTTGGGCCCAGGGCCGGAAGACAATGAGCAGTTCTTC. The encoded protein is CASSLGPGPEDNEQFF.

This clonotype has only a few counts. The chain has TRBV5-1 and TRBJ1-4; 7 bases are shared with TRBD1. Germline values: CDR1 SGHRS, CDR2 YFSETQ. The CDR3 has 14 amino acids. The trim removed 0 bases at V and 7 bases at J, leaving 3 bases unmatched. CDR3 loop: CASSLESGGEKLFF. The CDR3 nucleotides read TGCGCCAGCAGCTTGGAATCAGGGGGTGAAAAACTGTTTTTT.

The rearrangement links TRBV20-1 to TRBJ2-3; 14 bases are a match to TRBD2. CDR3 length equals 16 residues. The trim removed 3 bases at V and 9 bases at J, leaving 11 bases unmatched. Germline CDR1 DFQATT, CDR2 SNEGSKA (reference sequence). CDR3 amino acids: CSASTGTSGGTGTQYF. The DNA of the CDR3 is TGCAGTGCTAGTACCGGGACTAGCGGGGGCACCGGGACGCAGTATTTT.

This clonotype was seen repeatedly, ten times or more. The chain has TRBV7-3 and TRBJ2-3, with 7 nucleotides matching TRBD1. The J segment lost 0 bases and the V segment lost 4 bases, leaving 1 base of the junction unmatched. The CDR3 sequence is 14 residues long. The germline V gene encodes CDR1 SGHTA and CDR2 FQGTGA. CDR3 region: CASSSQGSTDTQYF. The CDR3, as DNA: TGTGCCAGCAGCTCACAGGGGAGCACAGATACGCAGTATTTT.

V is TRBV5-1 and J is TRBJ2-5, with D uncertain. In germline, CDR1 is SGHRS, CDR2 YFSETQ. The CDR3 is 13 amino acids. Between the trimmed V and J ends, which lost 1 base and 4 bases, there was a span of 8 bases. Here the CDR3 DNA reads TGCGCCAGCAGCTTGTCTCGGAGAGAGACCCAGTACTTC. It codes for CASSLSRRETQYF. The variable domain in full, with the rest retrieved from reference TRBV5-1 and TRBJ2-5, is KAGVTQTPRYLIKTRGQQVTLSCSPISGHRSVSWYQQTPGQGLQFLFEYFSETQRNKGNFPGRFSGRQFSNSRSEMNVSTLELGDSALYLCASSLSRRETQYFGPGTRLLVL.

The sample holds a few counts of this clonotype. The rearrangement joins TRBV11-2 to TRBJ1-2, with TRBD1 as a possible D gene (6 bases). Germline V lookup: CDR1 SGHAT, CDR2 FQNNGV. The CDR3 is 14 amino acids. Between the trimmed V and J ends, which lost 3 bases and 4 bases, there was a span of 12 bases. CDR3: CASSLQGPGYGYTF. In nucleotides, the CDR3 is TGTGCCAGCAGCTTGCAGGGGCCGGGCTATGGCTACACCTTC.

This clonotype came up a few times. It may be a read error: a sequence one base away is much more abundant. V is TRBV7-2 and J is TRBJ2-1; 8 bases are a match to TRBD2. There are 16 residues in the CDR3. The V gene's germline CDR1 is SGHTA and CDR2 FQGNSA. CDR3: CASSAGRVESYNEQLF. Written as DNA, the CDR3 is TGTGCCAGCAGCGCCGGGAGGGTCGAATCCTACAATGAGCAGCTCTTC.

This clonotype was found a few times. The CDR3 is CASSEGQGPSGNTIYF. CDR3 sequence (DNA): TGTGCCAGCAGCGAAGGACAGGGCCCCTCTGGAAACACCATATATTTT. This chain uses TRBV25-1 with TRBJ1-3; 8 bases are a match to TRBD1. The junction had 7 bases not matched to a gene; V was cut back by 6 bases and J by 0 bases. The germline V gene encodes CDR1 MGHDK and CDR2 SYGVNS. This CDR3 has 16 amino acids.

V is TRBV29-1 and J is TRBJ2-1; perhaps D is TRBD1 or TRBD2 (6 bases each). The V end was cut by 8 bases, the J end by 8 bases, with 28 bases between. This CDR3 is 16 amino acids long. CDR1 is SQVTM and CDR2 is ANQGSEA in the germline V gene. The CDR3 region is CSFSDSLGGTGDEQFF. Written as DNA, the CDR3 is TGCAGCTTCTCGGACAGTCTTGGAGGGACCGGGGATGAGCAGTTCTTC.

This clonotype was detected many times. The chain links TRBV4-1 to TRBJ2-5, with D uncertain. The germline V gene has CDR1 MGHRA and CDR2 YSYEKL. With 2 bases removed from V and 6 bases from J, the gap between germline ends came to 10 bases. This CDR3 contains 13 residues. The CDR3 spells CASSQLDPKTQYF. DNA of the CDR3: TGCGCCAGCAGCCAATTGGACCCGAAGACCCAGTACTTC.

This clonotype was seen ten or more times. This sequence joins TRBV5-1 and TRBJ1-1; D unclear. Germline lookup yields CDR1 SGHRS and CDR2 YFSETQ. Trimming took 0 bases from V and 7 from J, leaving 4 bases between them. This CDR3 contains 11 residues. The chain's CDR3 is CASSLGVEAFF. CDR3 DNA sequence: TGCGCCAGCAGCTTGGGAGTTGAAGCTTTCTTT.

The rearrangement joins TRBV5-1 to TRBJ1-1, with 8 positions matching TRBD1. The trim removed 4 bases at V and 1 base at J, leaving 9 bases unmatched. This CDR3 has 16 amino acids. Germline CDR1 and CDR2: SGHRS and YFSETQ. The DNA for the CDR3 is TGCGCCAGCAGCATCAGACAGGGGATCAGGAACACTGAAGCTTTCTTT. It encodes CASSIRQGIRNTEAFF.

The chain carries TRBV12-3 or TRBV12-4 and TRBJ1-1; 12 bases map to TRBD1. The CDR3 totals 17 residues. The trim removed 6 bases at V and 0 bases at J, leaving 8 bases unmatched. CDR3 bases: TGTGCCAGCAGCCCGGGACAGGGGGCTGAAATGAACACTGAAGCTTTCTTT. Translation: CASSPGQGAEMNTEAFF.

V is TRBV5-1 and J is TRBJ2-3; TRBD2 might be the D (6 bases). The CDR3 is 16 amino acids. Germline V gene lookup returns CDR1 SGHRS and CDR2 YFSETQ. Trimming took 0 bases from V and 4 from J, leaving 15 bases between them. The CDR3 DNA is TGCGCCAGCAGCTTGGTTCCGGGAGCAAGTGCAGATACGCAGTATTTT. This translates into CASSLVPGASADTQYF. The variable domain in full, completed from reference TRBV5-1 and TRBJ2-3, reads KAGVTQTPRYLIKTRGQQVTLSCSPISGHRSVSWYQQTPGQGLQFLFEYFSETQRNKGNFPGRFSGRQFSNSRSEMNVSTLELGDSALYLCASSLVPGASADTQYFGPGTRLTVL.

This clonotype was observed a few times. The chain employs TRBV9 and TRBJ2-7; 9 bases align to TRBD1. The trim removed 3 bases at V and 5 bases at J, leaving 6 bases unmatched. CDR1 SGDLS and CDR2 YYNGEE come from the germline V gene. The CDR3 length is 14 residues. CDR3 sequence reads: CASSAGQGKHEQYF. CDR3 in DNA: TGTGCCAGCAGCGCGGGACAGGGTAAACACGAGCAGTACTTC.

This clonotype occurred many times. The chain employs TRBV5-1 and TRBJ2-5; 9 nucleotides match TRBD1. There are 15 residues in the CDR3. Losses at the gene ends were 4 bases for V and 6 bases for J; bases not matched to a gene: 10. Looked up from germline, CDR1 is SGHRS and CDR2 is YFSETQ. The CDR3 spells CASSESGTGRQTQYF. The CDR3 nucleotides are TGCGCCAGCAGCGAATCCGGGACAGGGAGGCAGACCCAGTACTTC.

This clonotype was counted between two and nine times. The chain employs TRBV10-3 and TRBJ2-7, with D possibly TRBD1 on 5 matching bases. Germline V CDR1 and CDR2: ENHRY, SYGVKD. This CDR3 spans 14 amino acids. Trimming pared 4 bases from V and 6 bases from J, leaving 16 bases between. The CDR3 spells CAISAWAGSGEQYV. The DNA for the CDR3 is TGTGCCATCAGTGCCTGGGCAGGGTCGGGCGAGCAGTACGTC.

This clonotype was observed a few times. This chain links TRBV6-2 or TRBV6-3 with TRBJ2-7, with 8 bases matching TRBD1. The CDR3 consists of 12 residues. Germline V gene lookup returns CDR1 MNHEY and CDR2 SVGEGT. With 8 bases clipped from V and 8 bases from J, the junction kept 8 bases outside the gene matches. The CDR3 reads CASGSTGVKQYV. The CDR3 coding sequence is TGTGCCAGCGGGTCGACAGGGGTTAAGCAGTACGTC.

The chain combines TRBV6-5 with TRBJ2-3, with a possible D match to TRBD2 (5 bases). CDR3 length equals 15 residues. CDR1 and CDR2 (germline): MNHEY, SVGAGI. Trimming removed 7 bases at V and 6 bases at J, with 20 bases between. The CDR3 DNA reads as TGTGCCAGCAACTACGGTCGGGGTGGGTTGGATACGCAGTATTTT. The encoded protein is CASNYGRGGLDTQYF.

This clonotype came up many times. The CDR3 here is CASSLRSKGLAGTDTQYF. Written as DNA, the CDR3 is TGTGCCAGCAGCTTAAGGAGTAAGGGACTAGCGGGGACAGATACGCAGTATTTT. The chain has TRBV7-2 and TRBJ2-3, with 13 nucleotides matching TRBD2. Looked up from germline, CDR1 is SGHTA and CDR2 is FQGNSA. The CDR3 runs to 18 residues. V was pared by 2 bases and J by 3 bases, with 8 bases of the junction left unmatched.